The present T cell receptor (beta chain) was sequenced within a study of shared clonotypes between healthy human individuals. About the research overall: Each donor's CD8 memory used one plate, CD8 naive two, each CD4 subset three.

This CDR3 contains 14 residues. The J segment lost 4 bases and the V segment lost 1 base, leaving 1 base of the junction unmatched. Per germline, CDR1 SGHDN and CDR2 FVKESK. Naive CD8 cells lacked CD45RO, underwent positive selection for CCR7 and left out terminally differentiated effector memory CD45RA+ cells. Study-wide results and limits: Non-shared clonotypes were found to have lower generation probabilities than the clonotypes that were shared by all four of the sorted-subset donors. Only blood was sampled; tissue repertoires likely differ.

Comment on this clone: Its antigen is still unknown.

Deep was the level at which the assay was run. Using immunoSEQ multiplex PCR, the repertoire was profiled, and TCRdb retains in-frame clones only, with some absent. This table has around 650,000 clones, about 95% appearing once. This sequence originates from a woman aged 25 to 39 in good health. The chain employs TRBV14 and TRBJ1-2; 9 bases are a match to TRBD1. The sequenced sample consisted of naive CD8+ T cells sorted from blood. The CDR3 reads CASSQGTGVYGYTF. CDR3 nucleotide sequence: TGTGCCAGCAGCCAAGGGACAGGGGTCTATGGCTACACCTTC.